One T cell receptor (beta chain) is described in this entry. Participants were placed into cohorts based on the clinical history they reported. The study counted Cohort 3 donors as recovered given two negative PCRs, clearance, or symptom resolution. Sequencing was performed with immunoSEQ multiplex PCR; in TCRdb, only in-frame clones are kept and a portion is missing. The sample holds under 300,000 clones; 75% to 90% are singletons and the top ten take about 1.8%. V lost 2 bases and J lost 5; bases outside the gene matches: 4. The CDR3 loop spans 15 amino acids. The germline CDR1 and CDR2 sequences are LGHNA and YNFKEQ. The data originate from a study of blood T cell repertoires in COVID-19. The overall study: Material from acute and convalescent COVID-19 was sourced from the United States, Italy and Spain. T cells, B-cell-depleted T cells, or PBMCs supplied cDNA or gDNA.

The chain couples TRBV4-2 to TRBJ2-1, with TRBD2 identical over 9 bases. The clonotype comes from a woman between 40 and 55 years old who had recovered from COVID-19. Sequencing was carried out using PBMCs or T cells enriched from blood (not recorded which). The CDR3 loop reads CASSQSGGKDNEQFF. CDR3 nucleotides: TGTGCCAGCAGCCAAAGCGGGGGGAAGGACAATGAGCAGTTCTTC.